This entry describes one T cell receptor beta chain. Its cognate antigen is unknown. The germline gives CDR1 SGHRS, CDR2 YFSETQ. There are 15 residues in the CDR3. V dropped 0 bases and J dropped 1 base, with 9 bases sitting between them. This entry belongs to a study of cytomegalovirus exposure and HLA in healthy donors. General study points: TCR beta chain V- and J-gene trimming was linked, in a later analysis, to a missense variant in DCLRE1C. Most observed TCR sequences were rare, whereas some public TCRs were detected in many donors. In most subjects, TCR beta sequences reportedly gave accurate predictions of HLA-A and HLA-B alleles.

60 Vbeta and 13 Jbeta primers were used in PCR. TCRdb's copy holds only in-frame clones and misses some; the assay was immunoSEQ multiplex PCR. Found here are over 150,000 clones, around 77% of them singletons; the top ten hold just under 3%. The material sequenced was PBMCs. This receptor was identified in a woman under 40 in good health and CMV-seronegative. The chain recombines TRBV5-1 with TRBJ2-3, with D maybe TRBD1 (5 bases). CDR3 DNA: TGCGCCAGCAGCTTGGTGGGCAGGGGCACAGATACGCAGTATTTT. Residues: CASSLVGRGTDTQYF.